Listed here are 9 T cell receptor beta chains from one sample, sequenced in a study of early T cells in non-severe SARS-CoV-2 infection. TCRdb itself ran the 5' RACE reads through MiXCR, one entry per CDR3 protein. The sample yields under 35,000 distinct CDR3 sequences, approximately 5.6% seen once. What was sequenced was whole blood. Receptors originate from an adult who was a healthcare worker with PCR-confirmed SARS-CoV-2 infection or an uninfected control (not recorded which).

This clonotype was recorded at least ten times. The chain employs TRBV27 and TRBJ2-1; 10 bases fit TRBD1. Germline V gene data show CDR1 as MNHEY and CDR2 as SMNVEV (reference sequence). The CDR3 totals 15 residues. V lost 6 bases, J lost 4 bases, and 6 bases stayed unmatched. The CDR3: CASRAGDRGYNEQFF. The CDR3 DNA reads TGTGCCAGCAGGGCGGGGGACAGGGGATACAATGAGCAGTTCTTC.

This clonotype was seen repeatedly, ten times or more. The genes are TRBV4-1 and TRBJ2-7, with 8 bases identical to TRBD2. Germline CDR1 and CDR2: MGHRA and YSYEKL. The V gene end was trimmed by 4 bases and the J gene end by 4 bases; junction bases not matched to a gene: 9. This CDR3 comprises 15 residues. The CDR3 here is CASSLTSGSRYEQYF. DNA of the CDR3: TGCGCCAGCAGCCTCACCAGCGGGAGTAGGTACGAGCAGTACTTC.

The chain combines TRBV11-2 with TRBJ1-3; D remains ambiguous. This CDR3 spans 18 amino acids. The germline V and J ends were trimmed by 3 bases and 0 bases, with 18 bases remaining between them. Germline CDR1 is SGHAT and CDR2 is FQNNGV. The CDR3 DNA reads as TGTGCCAGCAGCTTTCGGATAGGAGGCGGAATCTCTGGAAACACCATATATTTT. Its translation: CASSFRIGGGISGNTIYF.

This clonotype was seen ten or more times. The CDR3 coding sequence is TGCAGTGCTAGAGATACAGGCCGAAACTATGGCTACACCTTC. Protein product: CSARDTGRNYGYTF. The chain recombines TRBV20-1 with TRBJ1-2; the D gene is possibly TRBD1 (5 bases). Germline CDR1 and CDR2: DFQATT and SNEGSKA (reference sequence). The V end was cut by 0 bases, the J end by 2 bases, with 10 bases between. The CDR3 runs to 14 residues.

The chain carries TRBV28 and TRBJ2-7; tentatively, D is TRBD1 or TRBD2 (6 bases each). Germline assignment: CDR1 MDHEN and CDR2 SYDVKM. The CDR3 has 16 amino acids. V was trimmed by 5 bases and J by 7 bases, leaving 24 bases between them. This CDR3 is CASSQSGAGQDREQYF. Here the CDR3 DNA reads TGTGCCAGCAGTCAATCGGGGGCAGGGCAGGACAGAGAGCAGTACTTC.

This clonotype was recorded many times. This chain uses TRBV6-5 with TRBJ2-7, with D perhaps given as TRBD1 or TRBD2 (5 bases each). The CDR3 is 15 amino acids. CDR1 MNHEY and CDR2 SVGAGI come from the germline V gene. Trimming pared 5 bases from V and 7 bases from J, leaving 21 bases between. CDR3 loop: CASSLSGTQTGEQYF. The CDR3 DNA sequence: TGTGCCAGCAGTCTTTCCGGGACCCAAACGGGGGAGCAGTACTTC.

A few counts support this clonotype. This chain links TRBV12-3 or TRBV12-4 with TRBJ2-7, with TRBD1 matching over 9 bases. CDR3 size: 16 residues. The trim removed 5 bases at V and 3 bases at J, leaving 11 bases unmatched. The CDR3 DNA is TGTGCCAGCAGTCTGGACAGGGGAACTACTCTCTACGAGCAGTACTTC. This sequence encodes CASSLDRGTTLYEQYF.

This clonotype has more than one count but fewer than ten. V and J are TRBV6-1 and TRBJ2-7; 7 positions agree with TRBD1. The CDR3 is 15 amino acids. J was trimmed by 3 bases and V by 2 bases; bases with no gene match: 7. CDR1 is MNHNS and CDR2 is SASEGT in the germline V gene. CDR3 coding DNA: TGTGCCAGCAGTGAACAAGGGGACAGTTTCTACGAGCAGTACTTC. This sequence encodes CASSEQGDSFYEQYF.

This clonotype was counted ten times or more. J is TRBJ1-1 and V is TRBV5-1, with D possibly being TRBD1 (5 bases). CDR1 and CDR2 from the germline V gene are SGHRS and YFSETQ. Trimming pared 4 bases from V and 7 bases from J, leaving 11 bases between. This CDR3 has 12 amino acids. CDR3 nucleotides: TGCGCCAGCAGCCCCGACAGCTTTGAAGCTTTCTTT. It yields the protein CASSPDSFEAFF.